Below are 22 T cell receptor beta chains sequenced from a single sample in a study of regulatory T cells in long-lasting Graves disease. With iRepertoire HTBI primers and Arm-PCR of CDR3 regions, TCR beta libraries were built. TCRdb passed the multiplex PCR reads through MiXCR, listing each CDR3 protein once. This table has some 430,000 distinct CDR3 sequences, roughly a fifth appearing once. Regarding time point: persistent/refractory GD, antithyroid drugs over 5 years with positive TRAb. From RNA extracted from PBMCs, the TCR library was made. The sequenced sample was peripheral blood mononuclear cells (PBMCs), obtained when the disease was refractory, from a patient treated with antithyroid drugs. The receptors shown here come from a female donor with Graves disease.

The J gene is TRBJ2-7, the V gene TRBV3-1; no clear D gene. V dropped 1 base and J dropped 1 base, with 8 bases sitting between them. From germline, CDR1 is LGHDT and CDR2 YNNKEL (reference sequence). This CDR3 region has 14 residues. DNA for the CDR3: TGTGCCAGCAGCCAAGTTATCAGGTCCTACGAGCAGTACTTC. Encoded protein: CASSQVIRSYEQYF.

This clonotype was seen at least ten times. The chain recombines TRBV20-1 with TRBJ1-1; D is uncertain. Germline V lookup: CDR1 DFQATT, CDR2 SNEGSKA (reference sequence). The CDR3 has 14 residues. V was cut by 0 bases and J by 0 bases, with 8 bases left in between. CDR3 loop: CSARDVLVNTEAFF. The CDR3 DNA sequence: TGCAGTGCTAGAGATGTCCTAGTGAACACTGAAGCTTTCTTT.

Worth noting for this clonotype: The junction departs from germline at one end; a sequencing error may be responsible. J is TRBJ2-7 and V is TRBV24-1, with no clear D. The CDR3 extends over 15 amino acids. The V gene's germline CDR1 is KGHDR and CDR2 SFDVKD. The CDR3 region is CTTSDSIGQPFEQYF. Here the CDR3 DNA reads TGTACCACCAGTGATTCAATCGGGCAGCCTTTCGAGCAGTACTTC.

This clonotype occurred once. V usage is TRBV2 and J usage is TRBJ2-3; 10 nucleotides line up with TRBD2. The germline gives CDR1 SNHLY, CDR2 FYNNEI. The ends lost 5 bases at V and 13 bases at J; junction bases unmatched: 3. The CDR3 is 11 amino acids. The CDR3 coding sequence is TGTGCCAGCAGTATAGCGGGGGGAAAGTATTTT. It specifies CASSIAGGKYF. Full variable domain (remainder filled in from reference TRBV2 and TRBJ2-3): EPEVTQTPSHQVTQMGQEVILRCVPISNHLYFYWYRQILGQKVEFLVSFYNNEISEKSEIFDDQFSVERPDGSNFTLKIRSTKLEDSAMYFCASSIAGGKYFGPGTRLTVL.

In its sample, this clonotype was seen a few times. The chain links TRBV7-3 to TRBJ2-5; 9 bases line up with TRBD2. Germline loops: CDR1 SGHTA, CDR2 FQGTGA. Germline trimming cut 5 bases from V and 2 bases from J; bases unmatched to any gene: 15. CDR3 length: 18 residues. The CDR3 DNA sequence: TGTGCCAGCAGCCCTCCGGGACTAGCAGCCGAGTGTCAAGAGACCCAGTACTTC. Amino acids: CASSPPGLAAECQETQYF.

This sequence joins TRBV27 and TRBJ2-7; D possibly corresponds to TRBD2 (5 bases). Germline loops: CDR1 MNHEY, CDR2 SMNVEV (reference sequence). Between the trimmed V and J ends, which lost 5 bases and 2 bases, there was a span of 13 bases. The CDR3 is made up of 14 amino acids. Here the CDR3 reads CASSLGLDTYEQYF. The CDR3 region has the DNA TGTGCCAGCAGTCTCGGACTGGATACCTACGAGCAGTACTTC.

The chain joins TRBV9 to TRBJ2-4; D unresolved. The CDR3 is made up of 16 amino acids. Germline V gives CDR1 SGDLS, CDR2 YYNGEE. V was clipped by 0 bases and J by 3 bases, with 13 bases between them. The CDR3 DNA is TGTGCCAGCAGCGTAGACGGTACTGGCCTCAAAAACATTCAGTACTTC. This gives the protein CASSVDGTGLKNIQYF.

As concerns this clonotype: A single base separates this from a much larger clone, so it may be a read error. The rearrangement joins TRBV7-2 to TRBJ2-5; no clear D gene. CDR1 SGHTA and CDR2 FQGNSA come from the germline V gene. This CDR3 has 14 residues. Trimming pared 1 base from V and 7 bases from J, leaving 13 bases between. The CDR3 bases are TGTGCCAGCAGCTTAGTAGAAAGGGAAGGGACCCAGTACTTC. Protein: CASSLVEREGTQYF.

The table lists this clonotype with many counts. The V call is TRBV6-5, the J call TRBJ1-1; 11 positions match TRBD1. There are 16 residues in the CDR3. V trimming: 2 bases; J trimming: 7 bases; junction bases outside the gene matches: 9. Germline loops: CDR1 MNHEY, CDR2 SVGAGI. The CDR3 DNA follows: TGTGCCAGCAGTTACGAGGACAGGGGGCCATCGTATGAAGCTTTCTTT. Its protein is CASSYEDRGPSYEAFF.

This clonotype was recorded at least ten times. The chain has TRBV7-2 and TRBJ2-5, with a possible D match to TRBD2 (6 bases). The germline V gene encodes CDR1 SGHTA and CDR2 FQGNSA. This CDR3 has 13 amino acids. V lost 3 bases, J lost 7 bases, and 12 bases lay in between. CDR3 sequence (DNA): TGTGCCAGCAGCTTGGCCCTCGGGGGGACCCAGTACTTC. It translates to CASSLALGGTQYF.

This chain connects TRBV6-1 to TRBJ2-5; 11 bases line up with TRBD1. The V segment lost 8 bases and the J segment 5 bases; nucleotides outside the gene matches: 10. Germline loops: CDR1 MNHNS, CDR2 SASEGT. The CDR3 runs 15 residues. The CDR3 nucleotides are TGTGCCAGCCCCCGGGACAGGGGGGGGAGGGAGACCCAGTACTTC. It codes for CASPRDRGGRETQYF.

The rearrangement uses TRBV7-2 and TRBJ2-7; D is uncertain. The CDR3 sequence is 13 residues long. The germline V and J ends were trimmed by 2 bases and 10 bases, with 15 bases remaining between them. The germline CDR1 and CDR2 sequences are SGHTA and FQGNSA. Here the CDR3 DNA reads TGTGCCAGCAGCTTACCGCCTAGGTCAAGCCAGTACTTC. It codes for CASSLPPRSSQYF.

The table lists this clonotype with a count of one. It differs at one base from a far larger clone, so likely a read error. This chain uses TRBV28 with TRBJ2-5; TRBD2 is a possible D gene (7 bases). Gene TRBJ2-7 matches the end of the DNA better, so the J call may be wrong. This CDR3 is 15 amino acids long. The germline V gene encodes CDR1 MDHEN and CDR2 SYDVKM. CDR3 region: CASSLAVGGPYEQYF. The CDR3 nucleotides are TGTGCCAGCAGTTTAGCGGTGGGGGGGCCCTACGAGCAGTACTTC.

The chain links TRBV15 to TRBJ1-5, with 7 bases fitting TRBD1. CDR1 and CDR2 (germline): LNHNV, YYDKDF (reference sequence). The CDR3 loop spans 19 amino acids. Trimming took 0 bases from V and 2 from J; bases not matched to a gene: 13. CDR3 in DNA: TGTGCCACCAGCAGAGATCTAGGGGGCATCTTCTCAGGCAATCAGCCCCAGCATTTT. Its translation: CATSRDLGGIFSGNQPQHF.

The sample holds many counts of this clonotype. V is TRBV3-1 and J is TRBJ2-5; 9 bases map to TRBD1. Germline V gene sequence: CDR1 LGHDT, CDR2 YNNKEL (reference sequence). V lost 6 bases to trimming and J lost 3 bases; unmatched junction nucleotides: 11. The CDR3 extends over 16 amino acids. The CDR3 sequence is CASRHSTRDREETQYF. In nucleotides, the CDR3 is TGTGCCAGCAGACACAGCACCCGGGACAGGGAAGAGACCCAGTACTTC.

This clonotype was seen repeatedly, ten times or more. This chain connects TRBV6-1 to TRBJ2-6; the match to TRBD1 covers 11 bases. The germline V gene has CDR1 MNHNS and CDR2 SASEGT. The CDR3 spans 16 residues. Trimming at V came to 6 bases and at J to 3 bases, leaving 4 bases not matched to a gene. The CDR3 nucleotides read TGTGCCAGCAGCGGACAGGGGGCACATGGGGCCAACGTCCTGACTTTC. Its translation: CASSGQGAHGANVLTF.

Ten or more counts support this clonotype. This sequence joins TRBV28 and TRBJ1-6; D gene unclear. Germline CDR1 MDHEN, CDR2 SYDVKM. The CDR3 has 15 residues. Trimming removed 3 bases from V and 4 bases from J, with 10 bases in between. The CDR3 spells CASSFGPEYNSPLHF. The CDR3 nucleotides read TGTGCCAGCAGTTTCGGTCCGGAGTATAATTCACCCCTCCACTTT.

The chain couples TRBV4-1 to TRBJ2-3; no definite D call. CDR1 MGHRA and CDR2 YSYEKL come from the germline V gene. The length of the CDR3 is 15 residues. V was cut by 7 bases and J by 2 bases, with 16 bases left in between. For the CDR3, the DNA is TGCGCCAGCATCCCAAGTATCCAGTCCACAGATACGCAGTATTTT. This translates into CASIPSIQSTDTQYF.

Concerning this clonotype itself: A much larger clone lies a single base off, so this may be a read error. This chain joins TRBV7-9 and TRBJ2-5; 9 bases map to TRBD1. Trimming cost V 5 bases and J 5 bases; bases outside gene matches: 15. The CDR3 length is 17 residues. Per germline, CDR1 SEHNR and CDR2 FQNEAQ (reference sequence). In nucleotides, the CDR3 is TGTGCCAGCAGCCAAGATCGGGGGACAGGGTCGGGGGAGACCCAGTACTTC. Its translation: CASSQDRGTGSGETQYF.

CDR3 in amino acids: CASSMIRQGGQPQHF. The CDR3 coding sequence is TGTGCCAGTAGTATGATTCGACAGGGCGGTCAGCCCCAGCATTTT. The chain uses TRBV19 and TRBJ1-5, with TRBD1 matching 7 bases. Germline CDR1 reads LNHDA; CDR2 reads SQIVND (reference sequence). The CDR3 has 15 amino acids. J gave up 6 bases and V 3 bases, and 8 bases lay outside the gene matches.

The chain recombines TRBV6-1 with TRBJ2-7, with TRBD2 as a possible D gene (6 bases). The CDR3 consists of 13 residues. Germline CDR1 is MNHNS and CDR2 is SASEGT. V shed 5 bases and J shed 1 base, with 9 bases lying between them. CDR3 loop: CASSREQSYEQYF. The CDR3 DNA is TGTGCCAGCAGTCGGGAGCAATCCTACGAGCAGTACTTC.

This clonotype turned up a few times. The conserved closing phenylalanine or tryptophan is absent in this CDR3, likely reflecting a read error. The chain uses TRBV4-1 and TRBJ2-5; D is unclear. Trimming pared 3 bases from V and 7 bases from J, leaving 15 bases between. Germline loops: CDR1 MGHRA, CDR2 YSYEKL. The CDR3 totals 14 residues. The DNA for the CDR3 is TGCGCCAGCAGCCAGGGTCCAGGTCCAGGGACCCAGTACTCC. Encoded protein: CASSQGPGPGTQYS.